This T cell receptor (beta chain) was documented in a study of blood T cell repertoires in COVID-19. Study details: From the United States, Italy and Spain came samples of acute and convalescent COVID-19. T cells, B-cell-depleted T cells, or PBMCs provided the cDNA or gDNA that served as material.

Measured with immunoSEQ multiplex PCR; TCRdb has only the in-frame clones, and not every one. The data hold approximately 120,000 clones, with roughly 76% observed a single time. The TCR was taken from a human donor in a cohort sampled during active COVID-19. The source material was peripheral blood.

CDR3 protein: CASSAQGAGGANVLTF. The CDR3 nucleotides read TGTGCCAGCAGCGCTCAGGGGGCTGGTGGGGCCAACGTCCTGACTTTC. The V and J genes are TRBV7-9 and TRBJ2-6, with 8 bases matching TRBD1. CDR3 length: 16 residues. Unmatched junction bases numbered 6, after V lost 5 bases and J lost 3 bases. Per germline, CDR1 SEHNR and CDR2 FQNEAQ (reference sequence). The complete variable domain, with remaining parts taken from reference TRBV7-9 and TRBJ2-6, reads DTGVSQNPRHKITKRGQNVTFRCDPISEHNRLYWYRQTLGQGPEFLTYFQNEAQLEKSRLLSDRFSAERPKGSFSTLEIQRTEQGDSAMYLCASSAQGAGGANVLTFGAGSRLTVL.